Given below is one T cell receptor beta chain in context. What it binds is unknown. This CDR3 comprises 16 residues. V was trimmed by 5 bases and J by 0 bases, leaving 14 bases between them. Per germline, CDR1 MDHEN and CDR2 SYDVKM. This entry belongs to a study of T cell repertoires and HLA-DP antigens. TCRdb's table, derived via immunoSEQ multiplex PCR, lists solely in-frame clones and lacks some. The sample contains about 110,000 clones, approximately 92% of which appear only once. The receptor's source is a young woman in good health and CMV-seronegative. The chain employs TRBV28 and TRBJ1-5, with D possibly TRBD1 on 5 matching bases. Sequencing used CD4+ T cells from PBMCs. Here the CDR3 reads CASSNGHLYSNQPQHF. In DNA form, the CDR3 reads TGTGCCAGCAGTAACGGACACCTTTATAGCAATCAGCCCCAGCATTTT.